The 4 T cell receptor beta chains given below trace back to one sample, sequenced in a study of regulatory T cells in long-lasting Graves disease. Library construction for TCR beta used iRepertoire HTBI primers and Arm-PCR of CDR3 regions. In TCRdb, the multiplex PCR reads were re-called with MiXCR into one record per CDR3 protein. The profile shows a few hundred thousand distinct CDR3 sequences, roughly 18% of them singletons. The time point: newly diagnosed GD, antithyroid drugs for less than 3 months. After RNA was extracted from PBMCs, the TCR library was made from it. The sample also formed part of further work on T cells in Graves' hyperthyroidism and ophthalmopathy.

The sequencing here drew on peripheral blood mononuclear cells (PBMCs), taken at new diagnosis, from a patient treated with antithyroid drugs. These receptors all come from a woman aged 25 to 39 with Graves disease.

This clonotype was found many times. V usage is TRBV7-9 and J usage is TRBJ2-1, with 9 positions matching TRBD1. V lost 2 bases, J lost 4 bases, and 9 bases stayed unmatched. Germline V gene lookup returns CDR1 SEHNR and CDR2 FQNEAQ (reference sequence). The CDR3 has 17 amino acids. DNA for the CDR3: TGTGCCAGCAGCTTAATAGGGACAGGGAAGGGGTACAATGAGCAGTTCTTC. It is translated as CASSLIGTGKGYNEQFF.

In regard to this clonotype: With only one base between it and a far larger clone, this is likely a read error. The rearrangement uses TRBV20-1 and TRBJ2-5, with TRBD2 as a possible D gene (6 bases). Deletions cut 3 bases from V and 11 bases from J, with 22 bases between. Germline V gene lookup returns CDR1 DFQATT and CDR2 SNEGSKA (reference sequence). The CDR3 length is 14 residues. Written as DNA, the CDR3 is TGCAGTGCTAGGGTACCGGGACTCGTGAATGAGCAGTACTTC. As protein: CSARVPGLVNEQYF.

This clonotype was detected ten times or more. The junction departs from the called germline gene at one end, perhaps through a read error. The rearrangement joins TRBV5-1 to TRBJ2-7; 7 bases map to TRBD1. Germline V CDR1 and CDR2: SGHRS, YFSETQ. The CDR3 consists of 19 residues. This CDR3 reads CASSLKGSPSSGGSYEQYF. In DNA form, the CDR3 reads TGTGCCAGCAGCCTTAAAGGGAGCCCGTCCTCAGGGGGCTCCTACGAGCAGTACTTC. The entire variable domain, with the rest obtained from reference TRBV5-1 and TRBJ2-7, is as follows: KAGVTQTPRYLIKTRGQQVTLSCSPISGHRSVSWYQQTPGQGLQFLFEYFSETQRNKGNFPGRFSGRQFSNSRSEMNVSTLELGDSALYLCASSLKGSPSSGGSYEQYFGPGTRLTVT.

A word on this clonotype: The likely explanation is a read error, given a far larger clone one base away. This sequence joins TRBV2 and TRBJ1-1; 7 bases match TRBD1. Per germline, CDR1 SNHLY and CDR2 FYNNEI. This CDR3 has 15 amino acids. Trimming took 6 bases from V and 4 from J; bases not matched to a gene: 11. CDR3 sequence reads: CASSLVGGQLTEAFF. CDR3 nucleotide sequence: TGTGCCAGCAGCTTAGTTGGGGGACAGCTCACTGAAGCTTTCTTT. The entire variable domain, with the rest obtained from reference TRBV2 and TRBJ1-1, is as follows: EPEVTQTPSHQVTQMGQEVILRCVPISNHLYFYWYRQILGQKVEFLVSFYNNEISEKSEIFDDQFSVERPDGSNFTLKIRSTKLEDSAMYFCASSLVGGQLTEAFFGQGTRLTVV.